The entry below describes one TCR beta chain. The entry originates in a study of blood T cell repertoires in COVID-19. Study as a whole: The study drew acute and convalescent COVID-19 samples from the United States, Italy and Spain. The analysed material was cDNA or gDNA that came from T cells, B-cell-depleted T cells, or PBMCs.

V was trimmed by 5 bases and J by 3 bases, leaving 11 bases between them. The V gene's germline CDR1 is SQVTM and CDR2 ANQGSEA. CDR3 length: 12 residues. Original handling: Amplification with reference gene primers provided the estimates of nucleated cell counts. Produced via immunoSEQ multiplex PCR; TCRdb's table is partial and in-frame only. V and J calls plus clone size are reproduced from that table; the DNA served to infer D and trimming. The sample lists 200,000 to 250,000 clones, approximately 90% seen once, with approximately 1.2% in the top ten. The TCR originated in a man younger than 45 with acute or convalescent COVID-19. The sample was peripheral blood. The J gene is TRBJ2-7, the V gene TRBV29-1; maybe TRBD1 (6 bases). The CDR3 protein is CSVNQQGYEQYF. Written as DNA, the CDR3 is TGCAGCGTTAATCAACAGGGCTACGAGCAGTACTTC.